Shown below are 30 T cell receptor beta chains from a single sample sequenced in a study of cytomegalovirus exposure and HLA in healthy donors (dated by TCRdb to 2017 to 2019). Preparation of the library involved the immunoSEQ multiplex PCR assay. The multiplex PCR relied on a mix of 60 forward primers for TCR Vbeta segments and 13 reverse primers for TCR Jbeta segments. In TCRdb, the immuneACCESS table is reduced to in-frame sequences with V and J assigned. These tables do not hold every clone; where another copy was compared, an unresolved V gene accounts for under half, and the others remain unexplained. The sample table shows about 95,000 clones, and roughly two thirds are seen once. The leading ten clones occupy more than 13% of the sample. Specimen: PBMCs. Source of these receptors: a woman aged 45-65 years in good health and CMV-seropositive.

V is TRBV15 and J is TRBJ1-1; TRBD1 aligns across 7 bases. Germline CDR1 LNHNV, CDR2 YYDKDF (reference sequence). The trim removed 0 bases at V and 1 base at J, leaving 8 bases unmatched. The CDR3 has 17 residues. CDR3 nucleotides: TGTGCCACCAGCAGAGATTTAGGGGGCTTGGGGAACACTGAAGCTTTCTTT. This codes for CATSRDLGGLGNTEAFF.

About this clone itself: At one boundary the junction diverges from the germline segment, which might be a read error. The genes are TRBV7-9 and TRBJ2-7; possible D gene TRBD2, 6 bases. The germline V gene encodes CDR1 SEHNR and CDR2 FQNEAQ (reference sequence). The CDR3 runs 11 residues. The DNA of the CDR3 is TGTTCCAGCAGGAGGGCGGACGAGCAGTACTTC. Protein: CSSRRADEQYF.

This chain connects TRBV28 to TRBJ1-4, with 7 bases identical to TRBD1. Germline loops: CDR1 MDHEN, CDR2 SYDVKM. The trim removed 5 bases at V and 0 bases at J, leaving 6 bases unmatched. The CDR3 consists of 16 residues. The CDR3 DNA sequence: TGTGCCAGCAGTACCGACAGGGAGGCAACTAATGAAAAACTGTTTTTT. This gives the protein CASSTDREATNEKLFF.

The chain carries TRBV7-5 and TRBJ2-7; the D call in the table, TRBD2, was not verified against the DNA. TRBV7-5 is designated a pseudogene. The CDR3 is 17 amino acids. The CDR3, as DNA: TGTGTCAGAAGCATCCATTGGGGGGACCTTCGGCTCTACGAGCAGTACTTC. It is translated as CVRSIHWGDLRLYEQYF.

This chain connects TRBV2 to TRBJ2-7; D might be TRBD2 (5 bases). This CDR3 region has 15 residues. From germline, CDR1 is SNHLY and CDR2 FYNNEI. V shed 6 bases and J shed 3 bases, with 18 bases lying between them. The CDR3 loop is CASRPSGPSIYEQYF. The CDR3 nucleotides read TGTGCCAGCAGGCCCAGCGGCCCTTCAATCTACGAGCAGTACTTC.

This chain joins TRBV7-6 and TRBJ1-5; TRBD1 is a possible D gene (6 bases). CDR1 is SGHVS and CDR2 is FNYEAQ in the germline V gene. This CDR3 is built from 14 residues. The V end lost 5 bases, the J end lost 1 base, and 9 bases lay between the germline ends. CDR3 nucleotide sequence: TGTGCCAGCAGCCAGGGACAAAGCAATCAGCCCCAGCATTTT. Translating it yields CASSQGQSNQPQHF. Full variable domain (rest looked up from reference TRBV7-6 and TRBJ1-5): GAGVSQSPRYKVTKRGQDVALRCDPISGHVSLYWYRQALGQGPEFLTYFNYEAQQDKSGLPNDRFSAERPEGSISTLTIQRTEQRDSAMYRCASSQGQSNQPQHFGDGTRLSIL.

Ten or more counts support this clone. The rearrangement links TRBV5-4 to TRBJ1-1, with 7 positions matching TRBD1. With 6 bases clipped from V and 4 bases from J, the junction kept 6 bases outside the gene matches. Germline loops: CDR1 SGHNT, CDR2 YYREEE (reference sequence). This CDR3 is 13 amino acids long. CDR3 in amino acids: CASIRQGFTEAFF. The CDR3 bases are TGTGCCAGCATCCGACAGGGTTTCACTGAAGCTTTCTTT.

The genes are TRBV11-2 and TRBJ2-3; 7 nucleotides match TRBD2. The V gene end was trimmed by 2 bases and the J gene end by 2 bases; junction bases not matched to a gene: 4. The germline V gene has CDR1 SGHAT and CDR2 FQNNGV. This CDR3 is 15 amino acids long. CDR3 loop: CASSLSLAVTDTQYF. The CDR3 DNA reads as TGTGCCAGCAGCTTAAGCCTAGCGGTCACAGATACGCAGTATTTT.

The CDR3 sequence: CASTVGTAWNTGELFF. The CDR3 nucleotides are TGTGCCAGCACCGTGGGGACTGCCTGGAACACCGGGGAGCTGTTTTTT. The gene calls are TRBV5-4 and TRBJ2-2; D perhaps matches TRBD2 (6 bases). Trimming stripped 6 bases from V and 1 base from J, with 16 bases between. Germline V gene data show CDR1 as SGHNT and CDR2 as YYREEE (reference sequence). This CDR3 contains 16 residues.

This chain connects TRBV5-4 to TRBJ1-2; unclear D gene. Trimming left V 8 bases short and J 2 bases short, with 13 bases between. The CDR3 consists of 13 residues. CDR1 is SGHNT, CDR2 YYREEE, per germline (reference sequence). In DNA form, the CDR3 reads TGTGCCAGTGGTGCGGCGGGGAACTATGGCTACACCTTC. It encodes CASGAAGNYGYTF.

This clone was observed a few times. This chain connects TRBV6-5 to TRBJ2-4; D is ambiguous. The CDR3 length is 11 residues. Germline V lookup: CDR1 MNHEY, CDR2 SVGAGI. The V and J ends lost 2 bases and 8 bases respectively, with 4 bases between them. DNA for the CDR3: TGTGCCAGCAGTTACCGGGACATTCAGTACTTC. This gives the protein CASSYRDIQYF.

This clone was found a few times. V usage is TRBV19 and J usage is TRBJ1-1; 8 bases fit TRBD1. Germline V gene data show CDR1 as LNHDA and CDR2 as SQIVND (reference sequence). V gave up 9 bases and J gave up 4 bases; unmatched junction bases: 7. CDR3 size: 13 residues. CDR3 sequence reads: CASQGAAVTEAFF. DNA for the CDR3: TGTGCCAGCCAGGGGGCTGCGGTCACTGAAGCTTTCTTT.

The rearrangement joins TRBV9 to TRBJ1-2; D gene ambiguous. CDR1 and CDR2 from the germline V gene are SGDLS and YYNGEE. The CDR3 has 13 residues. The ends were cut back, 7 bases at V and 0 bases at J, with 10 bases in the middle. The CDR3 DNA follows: TGTGCCAGCGGGTTGGCGGCTAACTATGGCTACACCTTC. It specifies CASGLAANYGYTF.

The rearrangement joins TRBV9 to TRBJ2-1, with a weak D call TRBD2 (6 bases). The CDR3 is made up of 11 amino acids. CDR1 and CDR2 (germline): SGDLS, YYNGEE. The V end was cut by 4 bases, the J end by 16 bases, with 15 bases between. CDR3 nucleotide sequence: TGTGCCAGCAGCTCGGGACTCCGGTATTTCTTC. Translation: CASSSGLRYFF.

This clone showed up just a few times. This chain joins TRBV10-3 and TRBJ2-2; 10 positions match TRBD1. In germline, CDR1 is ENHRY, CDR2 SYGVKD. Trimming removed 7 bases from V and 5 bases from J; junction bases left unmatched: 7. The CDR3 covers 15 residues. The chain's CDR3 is CAIKPGQGGTGELFF. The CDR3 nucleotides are TGTGCCATCAAACCTGGACAGGGGGGGACCGGGGAGCTGTTTTTT.

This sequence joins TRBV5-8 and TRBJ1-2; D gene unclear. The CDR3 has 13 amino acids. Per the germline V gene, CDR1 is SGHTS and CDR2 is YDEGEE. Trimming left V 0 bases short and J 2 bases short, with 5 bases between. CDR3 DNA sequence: TGTGCCAGCAGCTTGGGGCAAAACTATGGCTACACCTTC. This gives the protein CASSLGQNYGYTF.

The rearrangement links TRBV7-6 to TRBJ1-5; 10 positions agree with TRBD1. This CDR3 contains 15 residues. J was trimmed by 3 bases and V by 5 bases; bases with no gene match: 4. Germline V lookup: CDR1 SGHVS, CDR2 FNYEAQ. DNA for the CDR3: TGTGCCAGCAGCCCCGGGACAGGGGTCAATCAGCCCCAGCATTTT. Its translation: CASSPGTGVNQPQHF.

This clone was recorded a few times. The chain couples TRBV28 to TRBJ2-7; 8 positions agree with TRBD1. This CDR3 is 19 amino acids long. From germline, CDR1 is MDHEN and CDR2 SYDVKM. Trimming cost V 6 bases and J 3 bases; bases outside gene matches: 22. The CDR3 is CASRTLMTMQGALNYEQYF. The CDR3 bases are TGTGCCAGCAGAACTTTGATGACAATGCAGGGGGCGCTGAACTACGAGCAGTACTTC.

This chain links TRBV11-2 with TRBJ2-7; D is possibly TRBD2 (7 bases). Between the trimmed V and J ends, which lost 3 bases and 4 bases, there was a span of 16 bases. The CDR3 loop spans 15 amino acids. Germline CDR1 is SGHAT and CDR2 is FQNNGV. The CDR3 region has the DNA TGTGCCAGCAGCTTCGGGAGGCAGGGGACGTACGAGCAGTACTTC. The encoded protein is CASSFGRQGTYEQYF.

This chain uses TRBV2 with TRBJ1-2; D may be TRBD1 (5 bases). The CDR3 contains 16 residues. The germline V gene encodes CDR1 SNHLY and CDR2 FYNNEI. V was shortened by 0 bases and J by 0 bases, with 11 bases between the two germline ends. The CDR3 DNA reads TGTGCCAGCAGTGAAGCCAGAAAGACAGCTAACTATGGCTACACCTTC. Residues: CASSEARKTANYGYTF.

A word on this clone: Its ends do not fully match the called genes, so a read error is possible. The DNA for the CDR3 is TGTGCCAGCAGAGATAGGACAGGGGGCAATCAGTCCCAGCATTTT. Translated, it gives CASRDRTGGNQSQHF. The J gene is TRBJ1-5, the V gene TRBV2; 11 bases align to TRBD1. There are 15 residues in the CDR3. CDR1 SNHLY and CDR2 FYNNEI come from the germline V gene. The whole variable domain, remainder taken from reference TRBV2 and TRBJ1-5, is EPEVTQTPSHQVTQMGQEVILRCVPISNHLYFYWYRQILGQKVEFLVSFYNNEISEKSEIFDDQFSVERPDGSNFTLKIRSTKLEDSAMYFCASRDRTGGNQSQHFGDGTRLSIL.

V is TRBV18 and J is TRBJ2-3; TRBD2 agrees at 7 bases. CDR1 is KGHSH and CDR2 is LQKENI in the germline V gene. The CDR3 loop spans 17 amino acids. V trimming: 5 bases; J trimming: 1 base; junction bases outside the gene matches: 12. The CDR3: CASSARLAPEGTDTQYF. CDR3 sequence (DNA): TGTGCCAGCTCAGCCCGACTAGCCCCCGAGGGCACAGATACGCAGTATTTT.

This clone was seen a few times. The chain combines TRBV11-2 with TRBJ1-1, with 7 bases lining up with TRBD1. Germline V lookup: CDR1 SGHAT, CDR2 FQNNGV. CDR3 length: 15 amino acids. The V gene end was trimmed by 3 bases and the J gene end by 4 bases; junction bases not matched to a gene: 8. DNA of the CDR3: TGTGCCAGCAGCTTGGCATTACAGGGGATCACTGAAGCTTTCTTT. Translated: CASSLALQGITEAFF.

CDR3 sequence: CASKSGQGLMNTEAFF. The CDR3 nucleotides read TGCGCCAGCAAATCCGGCCAGGGACTCATGAACACTGAAGCTTTCTTT. The V gene is TRBV5-1, the J gene TRBJ1-1, with a possible D match to TRBD1 (5 bases). V shed 6 bases and J shed 0 bases, with 18 bases lying between them. The CDR3 sequence is 16 residues long. Germline CDR1 reads SGHRS; CDR2 reads YFSETQ.

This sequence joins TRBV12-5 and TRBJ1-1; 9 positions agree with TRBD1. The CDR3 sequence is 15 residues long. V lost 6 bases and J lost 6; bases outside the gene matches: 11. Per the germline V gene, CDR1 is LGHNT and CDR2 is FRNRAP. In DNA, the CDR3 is TGTGCTAGTGGACCCGACAGGGGGAATTTGCCTGAAGCTTTCTTT. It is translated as CASGPDRGNLPEAFF. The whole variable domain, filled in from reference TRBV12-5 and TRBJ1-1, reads DARVTQTPRHKVTEMGQEVTMRCQPILGHNTVFWYRQTMMQGLELLAYFRNRAPLDDSGMPKDRFSAEMPDATLATLKIQPSEPRDSAVYFCASGPDRGNLPEAFFGQGTRLTVV.

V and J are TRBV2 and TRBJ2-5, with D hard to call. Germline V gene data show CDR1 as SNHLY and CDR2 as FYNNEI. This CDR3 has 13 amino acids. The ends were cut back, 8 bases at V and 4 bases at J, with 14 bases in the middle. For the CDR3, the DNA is TGTGCCAGCGAGCCGAGCTCCCCAGAGACCCAGTACTTC. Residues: CASEPSSPETQYF. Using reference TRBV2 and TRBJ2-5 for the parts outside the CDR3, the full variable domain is EPEVTQTPSHQVTQMGQEVILRCVPISNHLYFYWYRQILGQKVEFLVSFYNNEISEKSEIFDDQFSVERPDGSNFTLKIRSTKLEDSAMYFCASEPSSPETQYFGPGTRLLVL.

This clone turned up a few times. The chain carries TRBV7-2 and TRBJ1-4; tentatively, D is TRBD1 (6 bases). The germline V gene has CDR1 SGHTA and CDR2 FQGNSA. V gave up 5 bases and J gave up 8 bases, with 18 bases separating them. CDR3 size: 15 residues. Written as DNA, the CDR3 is TGTGCCAGCAGCCCCCCCACTGGACAGATCGAAAAACTGTTTTTT. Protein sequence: CASSPPTGQIEKLFF.

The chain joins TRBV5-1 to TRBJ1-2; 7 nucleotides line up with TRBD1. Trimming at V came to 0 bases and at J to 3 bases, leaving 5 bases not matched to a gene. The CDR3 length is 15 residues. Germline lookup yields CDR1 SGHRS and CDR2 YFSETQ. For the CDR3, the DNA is TGCGCCAGCAGCTTGGCCGGGACAGTAGACTATGGCTACACCTTC. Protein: CASSLAGTVDYGYTF.

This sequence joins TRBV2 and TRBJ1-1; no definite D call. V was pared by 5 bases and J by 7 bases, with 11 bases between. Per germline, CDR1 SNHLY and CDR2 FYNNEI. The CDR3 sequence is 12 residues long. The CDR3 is CASSPGYLEAFF. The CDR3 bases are TGTGCCAGCAGTCCGGGGTACCTTGAAGCTTTCTTT.

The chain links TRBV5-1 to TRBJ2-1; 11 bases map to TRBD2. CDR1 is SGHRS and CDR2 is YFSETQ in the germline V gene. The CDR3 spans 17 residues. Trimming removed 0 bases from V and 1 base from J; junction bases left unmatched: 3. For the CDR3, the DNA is TGCGCCAGCAGCTTGGCACTAGCGGGAGAGTCCTACAATGAGCAGTTCTTC. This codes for CASSLALAGESYNEQFF. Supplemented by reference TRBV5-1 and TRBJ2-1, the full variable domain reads KAGVTQTPRYLIKTRGQQVTLSCSPISGHRSVSWYQQTPGQGLQFLFEYFSETQRNKGNFPGRFSGRQFSNSRSEMNVSTLELGDSALYLCASSLALAGESYNEQFFGPGTRLTVL.